This TCR beta chain was observed in a study of T-cell reconstitution after alpha-beta-depleted transplantation in children (dated by TCRdb to 2016 to 2017). Study-wide context: Using TCR repertoire profiling, the study followed T-cell immune reconstitution in a quantitative way in children after TCRalphabeta/CD19-depleted allogeneic hematopoietic cell transplantation.

According to the study, the label for this sample's treatment or condition signals: allogeneic hematopoietic cell transplantation with graft depleted of TCRalphabeta T cells and CD19 B cells. Transplant recipients were children who received TCRalphabeta/CD19-depleted allogeneic hematopoietic cell grafts. The CDR3 goes from the cysteine to the phenylalanine over 17 residues. Only CDR3 DNA is held: 51 bases, read in frame from base 1. CDR1 KGHSH and CDR2 LQKENI were looked up in the germline V gene. V and J lose 4 bases and 2 bases, and a span of 18 bases separates them. Concerning this clonotype: It has no known antigen specificity. No clone much larger than this one lies a single base away; base qualities are absent.

General findings and caveats noted by the study authors: The apparently early recovery of alphabetaT-cell counts about two months after transplant reportedly depended on only several hundred rapidly expanded clones that came from non-depleted graft cells. Over subsequent months, a decline in hyperexpanded clone frequencies was noted, and after one year, T-cell counts and TCRbeta diversity were mostly ascribed to newly produced T cells. In some patients, high TCRbeta diversity at day 60 was attributed to recipient T cells and intrathymic progenitors that had survived conditioning.

The library relied on PCR. TCRdb records Illumina HiSeq 2500 as the sequencer. Molecular barcoding was employed in the preparation of TCR libraries, with unique molecular identifiers being used to normalize TCRbeta repertoire quantification. The public reads were reanalyzed by TCRdb: fastp trimming at Q25, MiXCR alignment, in-frame beta chains only. Entries that share a CDR3 protein sequence are merged under the most common genes and DNA. The sample table lists about 600,000 distinct CDR3 sequences, approximately 13% of them with a count of one. The ten largest clones add up to 2.2% of the sample. This TCR came from a male patient under 18 who had a stem cell transplant for acute myeloid leukemia, so the T cells may come from the graft donor. The rearranged chain carries TRBV18 and TRBJ2-1; the D call is tentative, TRBD1 or TRBD2, as each matches 5 bases. The material was PBMCs, mostly from graft donor cells, obtained 360 days after TCRalphabeta/CD19-depleted stem cell transplant. This receptor carries the CDR3 CASSLGVRGPPYNEQFF. In nucleotide form, the sequence is TGTGCCAGCTCACTCGGAGTACGGGGACCCCCCTACAATGAGCAGTTCTTC.